The 25 T cell receptor beta chains given below trace back to one sample, sequenced in a study of molecular identifiers for immune sequencing clone quantification. TCRdb analysed the PCR reads with MiXCR anew, one entry per CDR3 protein. Here the sample spans a few hundred thousand distinct CDR3 sequences, roughly 24% being singletons. Sample: naive CD8+ T cells from blood, with Jurkat cell RNA spiked in. Indicated subset: FACS-sorted CD8+CD4-CCR7+CD45RA+ naive T cells. All receptors derive from a human donor in good health. Some libraries in this study had Jurkat cell RNA spiked in.

On this clonotype: With a much larger clone just one base away, this may be a read error. J is TRBJ2-5 and V is TRBV28; TRBD1 might be the D (6 bases). In germline, CDR1 is MDHEN, CDR2 SYDVKM. The CDR3 has 16 amino acids. The CDR3 region is CASSVPTGSYQETQCF. Here the CDR3 DNA reads TGTGCCAGCAGTGTACCGACAGGCTCGTACCAAGAGACCCAGTGCTTC.

Notes on this clonotype: A read error is possible here, since a much larger clone lies one base away. The chain couples TRBV30 to TRBJ1-1, with a possible D match to TRBD1 (6 bases). The CDR3 consists of 13 residues. Between the trimmed V and J ends, which lost 4 bases and 4 bases, there was a span of 13 bases. The germline V gene encodes CDR1 GTSNPN and CDR2 SVGIG (reference sequence). The CDR3: CAWNYRVSTEAFF. The CDR3 DNA reads TGTGCCTGGAACTACAGGGTAAGCACTGAAGCTTTCTTT. Full variable domain (outside the CDR3, taken from reference TRBV30 and TRBJ1-1): SQTIHQWPATLVQPVGSPLSLECTVEGTSNPNLYWYRQAAGRGLQLLFYSVGIGQISSEVPQNLSASRPQDRQFILSSKKLLLSDSGFYLCAWNYRVSTEAFFGQGTRLTVV.

This rearrangement joins TRBV12-3 or TRBV12-4 to TRBJ2-3; D may match TRBD1 or TRBD2 (6 bases each). V was clipped by 4 bases and J by 2 bases, with 13 bases between them. The CDR3 totals 15 residues. CDR3 in DNA: TGTGCCAGCAGTTGGTTAGGGGGGTTCACAGATACGCAGTATTTT. Protein product: CASSWLGGFTDTQYF.

Points on this clonotype: A read error is possible here, since a much larger clone lies one base away. V is TRBV28 and J is TRBJ2-2; tentatively, D is TRBD1 (6 bases). Germline V gene sequence: CDR1 MDHEN, CDR2 SYDVKM. The CDR3 is 13 amino acids. The V and J ends lost 6 bases and 8 bases respectively, with 13 bases between them. The CDR3 protein is CASSPAQGGELFF. CDR3 coding DNA: TGTGCCAGCAGCCCCGCTCAGGGGGGGGAGCTGTTTTTT.

This clonotype was seen only a few times. A much larger clone is a single base away; this may be a read error. The V gene is TRBV29-1, the J gene TRBJ2-1; no clear D. There are 14 residues in the CDR3. Germline V CDR1 and CDR2: SQVTM, ANQGSEA. The V gene lost 4 bases and the J gene lost 7 bases, with 17 bases spanning the gap. The DNA for the CDR3 is TGCAGCGTTGGGTCGGAAGCTAACTTTAATGAGCAGTTCTTC. It specifies CSVGSEANFNEQFF.

This rearrangement joins TRBV25-1 to TRBJ2-7, with D uncertain. Germline lookup yields CDR1 MGHDK and CDR2 SYGVNS. The CDR3 contains 12 residues. With 5 bases removed from V and 2 bases from J, the gap between germline ends came to 7 bases. DNA for the CDR3: TGTGCCAGCAGTACCTCGGCCTACGAGCAGTACTTC. Translating gives CASSTSAYEQYF.

This clonotype has only a few counts. This chain connects TRBV20-1 to TRBJ1-4; D gene uncertain. The CDR3 covers 16 residues. The germline V and J ends were trimmed by 0 bases and 0 bases, with 11 bases remaining between them. Germline values: CDR1 DFQATT, CDR2 SNEGSKA (reference sequence). The CDR3 here is CSARDPGAATNEKLFF. The CDR3 bases are TGCAGTGCTAGAGACCCAGGAGCGGCAACTAATGAAAAACTGTTTTTT.

The CDR3 loop reads CASKTGAYNEQFF. The CDR3 DNA reads as TGTGCCAGCAAGACCGGGGCCTACAATGAGCAGTTCTTC. The genes are TRBV27 and TRBJ2-1; tentative D call: TRBD2 (5 bases). Trimming removed 7 bases at V and 2 bases at J, with 9 bases between. The germline gives CDR1 MNHEY, CDR2 SMNVEV (reference sequence). The CDR3 covers 13 residues.

The sample holds many counts of this clonotype. The chain is built from TRBV29-1 and TRBJ2-6; D ambiguous. CDR3 length equals 13 residues. The germline V and J ends were trimmed by 6 bases and 0 bases, with 6 bases remaining between them. CDR1 and CDR2 (germline): SQVTM, ANQGSEA. The DNA of the CDR3 is TGCAGCGTATATTTCTCTGGGGCCAACGTCCTGACTTTC. It specifies CSVYFSGANVLTF.

The chain carries TRBV28 and TRBJ2-7, with 10 positions matching TRBD1. The CDR3 consists of 15 residues. V lost 8 bases, J lost 4 bases, and 11 bases stayed unmatched. Germline V gene lookup returns CDR1 MDHEN and CDR2 SYDVKM. The CDR3 nucleotides are TGTGCCAGCTCGGCGGTGGGGACAGGGGTTTACGAGCAGTACTTC. It encodes CASSAVGTGVYEQYF. Full variable domain (outside the CDR3, taken from reference TRBV28 and TRBJ2-7): DVKVTQSSRYLVKRTGEKVFLECVQDMDHENMFWYRQDPGLGLRLIYFSYDVKMKEKGDIPEGYSVSREKKERFSLILESASTNQTSMYLCASSAVGTGVYEQYFGPGTRLTVT.

This clonotype was seen a few times. The V gene is TRBV6-5, the J gene TRBJ2-1; D is possibly TRBD1 (6 bases). V gave up 3 bases and J gave up 4 bases, with 13 bases separating them. Germline V gives CDR1 MNHEY, CDR2 SVGAGI. The CDR3 runs 15 residues. The CDR3 DNA follows: TGTGCCAGCAGTTATCTGTCCGGACAGTACAATGAGCAGTTCTTC. Translating it yields CASSYLSGQYNEQFF.

To note about this clonotype: With a much larger clone just one base away, this may be a read error. V and J are TRBV5-1 and TRBJ2-7; 10 nucleotides line up with TRBD2. This CDR3 comprises 16 residues. CDR1 is SGHRS, CDR2 YFSETQ, per germline. With V trimmed by 0 bases and J by 3 bases, 6 bases remained unmatched. In DNA, the CDR3 is TGCGCCAGCAGCTTGGCCGCCGGGACTAGCGTCTACGAGCAGTACTTC. Amino acid sequence: CASSLAAGTSVYEQYF.

In this sample, this clonotype turned up many times. The genes are TRBV19 and TRBJ2-3; D is unresolved. The V gene's germline CDR1 is LNHDA and CDR2 SQIVND (reference sequence). V was cut by 6 bases and J by 6 bases, with 10 bases left in between. CDR3 size: 12 residues. CDR3 nucleotides: TGTGCCAGTAGCGAAGAAGAGGATACGCAGTATTTT. Translating gives CASSEEEDTQYF.

This clonotype came up many times. The chain employs TRBV29-1 and TRBJ1-1; possibly TRBD1 for D (5 bases). From germline, CDR1 is SQVTM and CDR2 ANQGSEA. The CDR3 contains 12 residues. Between the trimmed V and J ends, which lost 7 bases and 1 base, there was a span of 10 bases. The CDR3, as DNA: TGCAGCGCTGGGACCGAGAACACTGAAGCTTTCTTT. Residues: CSAGTENTEAFF.

The chain employs TRBV14 and TRBJ1-1, with TRBD1 as a possible D gene (6 bases). V lost 4 bases, J lost 1 base, and 13 bases lay in between. The CDR3 consists of 15 residues. Germline CDR1 reads SGHDN; CDR2 reads FVKESK. This CDR3 reads CASSPPQDRNTEAFF. The CDR3 DNA sequence: TGTGCCAGCAGCCCTCCTCAGGACAGGAACACTGAAGCTTTCTTT.

This clonotype was recorded at least ten times. The chain uses TRBV18 and TRBJ2-2; a possible D gene is TRBD1 (5 bases). V was pared by 5 bases and J by 2 bases, with 12 bases between. Germline-derived CDR1 and CDR2 are KGHSH and LQKENI. This CDR3 is 15 amino acids long. DNA for the CDR3: TGTGCCAGCTCAAGAACAGGCCCCAACACCGGGGAGCTGTTTTTT. Protein product: CASSRTGPNTGELFF.

About this clonotype itself: A much larger clone differs from this one at a single base, so this may be a read error. The chain joins TRBV6-5 to TRBJ1-1; D is unresolved. CDR1 is MNHEY and CDR2 is SVGAGI in the germline V gene. The CDR3 runs 13 residues. The V end lost 6 bases, the J end lost 4 bases, and 12 bases lay between the germline ends. As DNA, the CDR3 is TGTGCCAGCAGCCAGTGGGCCCTCACTGAAGCTTTCTTT. It yields the protein CASSQWALTEAFF.

This clonotype has ten or more counts. The gene calls are TRBV6-6 and TRBJ2-7; tentatively, D is TRBD1 or TRBD2 (6 bases each). The germline V gene has CDR1 MNHNY and CDR2 SVGAGI (reference sequence). V was clipped by 7 bases and J by 7 bases, with 14 bases between them. The CDR3 extends over 12 amino acids. In DNA, the CDR3 is TGTGCCAGCAAGGCAGGGGCGGGAGAGCAGTACTTC. It specifies CASKAGAGEQYF.

V is TRBV20-1 and J is TRBJ1-5; 7 bases match TRBD1. The CDR3 has 14 amino acids. Germline loops: CDR1 DFQATT, CDR2 SNEGSKA (reference sequence). With 2 bases clipped from V and 1 base from J, the junction kept 2 bases outside the gene matches. The CDR3 sequence: CSARRDSSNQPQHF. The CDR3 DNA reads TGCAGTGCTAGAAGGGACAGCAGCAATCAGCCCCAGCATTTT.

The V call is TRBV11-2, the J call TRBJ1-1, with 7 bases matching TRBD1. V lost 2 bases and J lost 2; bases outside the gene matches: 11. The germline V gene encodes CDR1 SGHAT and CDR2 FQNNGV. The CDR3 has 17 amino acids. The CDR3 nucleotides are TGTGCCAGCAGCTTAAGGGGGCTTGGGACGGCTAACACTGAAGCTTTCTTT. Protein product: CASSLRGLGTANTEAFF.

In its sample, this clonotype was seen many times. This sequence joins TRBV13 and TRBJ2-7, with D possibly TRBD1 on 5 matching bases. Between the trimmed V and J ends, which lost 4 bases and 5 bases, there was a span of 15 bases. This CDR3 spans 14 amino acids. From germline, CDR1 is PRHDT and CDR2 FYEKMQ (reference sequence). CDR3 sequence: CASSSETDPNEQYF. As DNA, the CDR3 is TGTGCCAGCAGCTCGGAGACAGACCCCAACGAGCAGTACTTC.

Regarding this clonotype: Because it lacks the conserved phenylalanine or tryptophan at the end, this CDR3 is likely a read error. This sequence joins TRBV6-1 and TRBJ1-5; unclear D gene. CDR1 is MNHNS, CDR2 SASEGT, per germline. Trimming cost V 1 base and J 4 bases, with 2 bases left between them. CDR3 length: 12 amino acids. This CDR3 reads CASSEGNQPQHY. The CDR3 DNA reads TGTGCCAGCAGTGAAGGGAATCAGCCCCAGCATTAT.

This clonotype was seen only a few times. This sequence joins TRBV5-8 and TRBJ2-1; 7 nucleotides agree with TRBD1. V lost 0 bases to trimming and J lost 7 bases; unmatched junction nucleotides: 7. From germline, CDR1 is SGHTS and CDR2 YDEGEE. CDR3 length: 15 residues. The CDR3 here is CASSLGRGRKNEQFF. DNA for the CDR3: TGTGCCAGCAGCTTGGGTAGGGGGCGGAAGAATGAGCAGTTCTTC.

This clonotype was counted between two and nine times. This rearrangement joins TRBV4-3 to TRBJ1-4; 10 bases match TRBD1. Germline V gene lookup returns CDR1 LGHNA and CDR2 YSLEER. V was clipped by 0 bases and J by 5 bases; unmatched bases: 6. The CDR3 runs to 17 residues. CDR3 coding DNA: TGCGCCAGCAGCCAAGATCCCCTGGGACAGGGGAATGAAAAACTGTTTTTT. Translation: CASSQDPLGQGNEKLFF.

A few counts support this clonotype. The chain employs TRBV9 and TRBJ2-3, with 7 bases matching TRBD1. CDR1 SGDLS and CDR2 YYNGEE come from the germline V gene. The length of the CDR3 is 16 residues. V trimming: 3 bases; J trimming: 4 bases; junction bases outside the gene matches: 11. The CDR3 here is CASSDPGTVNPDTQYF. DNA for the CDR3: TGTGCCAGCAGCGACCCGGGGACAGTAAATCCAGATACGCAGTATTTT.